Given below is one TCR beta chain in context. Seattle's cohort entered during active infection and was followed longitudinally. TCRdb's table, derived via immunoSEQ multiplex PCR, lists solely in-frame clones and lacks some. The sample consists of some 300,000 clones, 85% to 90% of them appearing once. The data originate from a study of blood T cell repertoires in COVID-19. Study information: T cells, B-cell-depleted T cells, or PBMCs provided the cDNA or gDNA that served as material.

The CDR3 has 12 residues. From germline, CDR1 is ENHRY and CDR2 SYGVKD. Trimming took 6 bases from V and 7 from J, leaving 12 bases between them. The chain links TRBV10-3 to TRBJ2-5; D ambiguous. This receptor was identified in a woman aged 45-65 years with COVID-19, enrolled during active disease. Material: peripheral blood. CDR3 DNA: TGTGCCATCAGGAGGCCGGATGGGACCCAGTACTTC. Translated: CAIRRPDGTQYF.